This T cell receptor beta chain was sequenced in a study of blood T cell repertoires in COVID-19. About the study: The United States, Italy and Spain provided the acute and convalescent COVID-19 samples. Sources were T cells, B-cell-depleted T cells, or PBMCs; the material itself was cDNA or gDNA.

CDR3 length: 9 residues. V was shortened by 3 bases and J by 14 bases, with 8 bases between the two germline ends. Germline V CDR1 and CDR2: SQVTM, ANQGSEA. In the original processing: Reference gene primer amplification gave nucleated cell count estimates. The protocol was immunoSEQ multiplex PCR, while the TCRdb copy is restricted to in-frame clones and leaves out a portion. That table is the source of V, J and clone size, and D and trimming were worked out from the DNA. The sample consists of some 99,000 clones, around 75% of them appearing once. The sequencing sample was made of peripheral blood. The chain has TRBV29-1 and TRBJ2-1; TRBD1 is a possible D gene (6 bases). This sequence was found in a man between 65 and 85 years old with acute or convalescent COVID-19. CDR3 residues: CSVDEGEFF. The CDR3 coding sequence is TGCAGCGTTGACGAGGGGGAGTTCTTC.